The T cell receptor (beta chain) under discussion was sequenced for a study of blood T cell repertoires in COVID-19. As for the study in general: The United States, Italy and Spain were the sources of the acute and convalescent COVID-19 samples. The analysed material was cDNA or gDNA that came from T cells, B-cell-depleted T cells, or PBMCs.

In the source study's methods: Estimation of nucleated cell counts relied on the amplification of reference gene primers. Measured with immunoSEQ multiplex PCR; TCRdb has only the in-frame clones, and not every one. That table furnishes V, J and clone size, whereas the DNA furnished D and trimming. Seen here are 90,000 to 140,000 clones, roughly 80% observed once, and the top ten hold approximately 15%. Germline V gene sequence: CDR1 MNHEY, CDR2 SVGAGI. V was cut by 6 bases and J by 9 bases, with 9 bases left in between. This CDR3 is 11 amino acids long. The sequence came from a woman aged 80 or over with acute or convalescent COVID-19. The chain combines TRBV6-5 with TRBJ2-1; perhaps TRBD1 as D (6 bases). The specimen sequenced was peripheral blood. The CDR3 here is CASRGAGEQFF. DNA of the CDR3: TGTGCCAGCAGGGGGGCAGGTGAGCAGTTCTTC.